The T cell receptor (beta chain) under discussion was sequenced for a study of blood T cell repertoires in COVID-19. Data came from immunoSEQ multiplex PCR; TCRdb stores just in-frame clones and leaves some out. The sample holds more than 85,000 clones, approximately 84% seen once. The CDR3 is made up of 16 amino acids. V was trimmed by 6 bases and J by 5 bases, leaving 20 bases between them. In germline, CDR1 is SGHAT, CDR2 FQNNGV. The specimen sequenced was peripheral blood. The source of this sequence is a man older than 75 with active or convalescent COVID-19. The chain links TRBV11-2 to TRBJ2-1; a possible D gene is TRBD2 (7 bases). CDR3 in DNA: TGTGCCAGCAGGGATTTTGGGAGGGGGTTGGACAATGAGCAGTTCTTC. Its translation: CASRDFGRGLDNEQFF. Looking up the rest from reference TRBV11-2 and TRBJ2-1 gives the full variable domain: EAGVAQSPRYKIIEKRQSVAFWCNPISGHATLYWYQQILGQGPKLLIQFQNNGVVDDSQLPKDRFSAERLKGVDSTLKIQPAKLEDSAVYLCASRDFGRGLDNEQFFGPGTRLTVL.